This T cell receptor beta chain was found in a study of cytomegalovirus exposure and HLA in healthy donors. The sample holds a few counts of this clone. What it recognizes is unknown. Notes on the study in general: Likely technical artifact: a cluster of highly shared sequence variants.

13 Jbeta primers and 60 Vbeta primers were used for the PCR. Measured with immunoSEQ multiplex PCR; TCRdb has only the in-frame clones, and not every one. The sample holds around 110,000 clones, around 80% seen once. The source is a woman younger than 30 in good health and CMV-seropositive. Sequencing was carried out using PBMCs.

CDR3 in amino acids: CASSLVGTGGEQYF. Here the CDR3 DNA reads TGTGCCAGCAGCTTAGTGGGGACAGGGGGCGAGCAGTACTTC. The chain uses TRBV7-8 and TRBJ2-7, with 11 bases that match TRBD1. This CDR3 contains 14 residues. Germline values: CDR1 SGHVS, CDR2 FQNEAQ. The ends lost 1 base at V and 6 bases at J; junction bases unmatched: 2.